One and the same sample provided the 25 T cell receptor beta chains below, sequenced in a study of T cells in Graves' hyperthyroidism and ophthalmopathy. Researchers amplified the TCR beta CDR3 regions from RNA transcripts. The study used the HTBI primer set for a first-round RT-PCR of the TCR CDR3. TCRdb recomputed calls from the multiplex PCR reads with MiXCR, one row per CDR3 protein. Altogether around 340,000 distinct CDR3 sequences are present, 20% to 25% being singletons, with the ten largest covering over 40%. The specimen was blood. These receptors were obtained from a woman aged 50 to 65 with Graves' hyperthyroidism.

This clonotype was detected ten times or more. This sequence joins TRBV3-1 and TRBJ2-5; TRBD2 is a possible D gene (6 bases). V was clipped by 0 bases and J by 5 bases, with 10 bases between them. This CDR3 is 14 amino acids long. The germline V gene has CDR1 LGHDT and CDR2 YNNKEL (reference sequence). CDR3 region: CASSQEASGETQYF. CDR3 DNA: TGTGCCAGCAGCCAAGAGGCCAGCGGGGAGACCCAGTACTTC.

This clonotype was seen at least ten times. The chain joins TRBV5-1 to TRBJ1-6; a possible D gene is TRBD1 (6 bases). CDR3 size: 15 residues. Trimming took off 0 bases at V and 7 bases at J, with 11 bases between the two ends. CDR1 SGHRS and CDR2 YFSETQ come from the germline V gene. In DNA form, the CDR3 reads TGCGCCAGCAGCTTGGGCGGCGGACAGAATTCACCCCTCCACTTT. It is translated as CASSLGGGQNSPLHF.

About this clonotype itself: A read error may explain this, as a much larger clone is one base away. CDR3 protein: CASSEASAEEQYF. The CDR3 bases are TGTGCCAGCAGTGAAGCTAGCGCGGAAGAGCAGTACTTC. The chain joins TRBV6-1 to TRBJ2-7; the D gene is possibly TRBD2 (5 bases). Trimming pared 0 bases from V and 7 bases from J, leaving 10 bases between. The CDR3 runs to 13 residues. Germline values: CDR1 MNHNS, CDR2 SASEGT.

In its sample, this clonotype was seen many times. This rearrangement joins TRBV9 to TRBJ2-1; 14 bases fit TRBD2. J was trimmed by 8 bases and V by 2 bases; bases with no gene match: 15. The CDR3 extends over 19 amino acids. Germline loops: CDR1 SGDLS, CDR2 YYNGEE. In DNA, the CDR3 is TGTGCCAGCAGCGTCGAGAGGACTAGCGGGAGGTGGGGGACACATGAGCAGTTCTTC. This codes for CASSVERTSGRWGTHEQFF.

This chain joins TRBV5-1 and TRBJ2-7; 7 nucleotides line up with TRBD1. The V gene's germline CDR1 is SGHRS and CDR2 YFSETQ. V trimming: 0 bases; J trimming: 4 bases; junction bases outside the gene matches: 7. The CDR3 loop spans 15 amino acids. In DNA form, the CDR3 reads TGCGCCAGCAGCTTGGTGGCAGGGGGAGTTTACGAGCAGTACTTC. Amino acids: CASSLVAGGVYEQYF.

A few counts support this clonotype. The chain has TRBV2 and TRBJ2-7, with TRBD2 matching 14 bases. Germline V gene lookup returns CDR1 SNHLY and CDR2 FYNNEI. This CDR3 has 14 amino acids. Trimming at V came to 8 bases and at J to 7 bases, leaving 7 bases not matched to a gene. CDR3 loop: CASGRLAGGLEQYF. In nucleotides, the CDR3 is TGTGCCAGCGGCCGACTAGCGGGGGGGCTTGAGCAGTACTTC.

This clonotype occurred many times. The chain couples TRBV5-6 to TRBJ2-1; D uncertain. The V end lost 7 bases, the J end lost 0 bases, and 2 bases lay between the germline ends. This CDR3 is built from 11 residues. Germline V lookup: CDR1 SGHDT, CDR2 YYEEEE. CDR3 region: CASLSYNEQFF. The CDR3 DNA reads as TGTGCCAGCCTCTCCTACAATGAGCAGTTCTTC.

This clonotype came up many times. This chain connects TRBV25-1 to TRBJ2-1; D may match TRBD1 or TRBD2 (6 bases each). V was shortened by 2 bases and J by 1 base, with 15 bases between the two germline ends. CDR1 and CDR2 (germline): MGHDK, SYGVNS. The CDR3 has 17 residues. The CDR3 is CASSERFRGRSYNEQFF. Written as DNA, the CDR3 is TGTGCCAGCAGTGAAAGGTTTAGGGGGAGGTCCTACAATGAGCAGTTCTTC.

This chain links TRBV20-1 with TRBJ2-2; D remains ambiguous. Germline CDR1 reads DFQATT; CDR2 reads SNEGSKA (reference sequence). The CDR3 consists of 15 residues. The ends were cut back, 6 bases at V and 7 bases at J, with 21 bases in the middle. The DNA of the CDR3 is TGCAGTGCGGCACCATCCTATGGGAAAGACGGGGAGCTGTTTTTT. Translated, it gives CSAAPSYGKDGELFF.

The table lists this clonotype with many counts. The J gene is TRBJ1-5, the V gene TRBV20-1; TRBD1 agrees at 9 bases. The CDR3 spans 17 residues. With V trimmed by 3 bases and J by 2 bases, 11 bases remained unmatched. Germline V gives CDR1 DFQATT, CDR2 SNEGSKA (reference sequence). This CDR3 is CSASYGTGLTGNQPQHF. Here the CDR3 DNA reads TGCAGTGCTAGTTATGGGACAGGGCTCACCGGCAATCAGCCCCAGCATTTT.

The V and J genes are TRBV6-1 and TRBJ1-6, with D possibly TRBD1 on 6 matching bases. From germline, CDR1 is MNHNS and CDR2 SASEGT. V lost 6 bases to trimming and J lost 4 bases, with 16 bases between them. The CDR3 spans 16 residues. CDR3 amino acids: CASRGGQTLYNSPLHF. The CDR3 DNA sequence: TGTGCCAGCAGAGGAGGACAGACCCTTTATAATTCACCCCTCCACTTT.

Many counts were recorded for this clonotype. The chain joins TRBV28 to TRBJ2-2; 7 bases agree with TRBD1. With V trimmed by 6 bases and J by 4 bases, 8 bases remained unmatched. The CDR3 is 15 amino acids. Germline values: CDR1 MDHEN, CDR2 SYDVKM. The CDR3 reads CASSEATGFTGELFF. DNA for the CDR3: TGTGCCAGCAGCGAAGCGACAGGGTTCACCGGGGAGCTGTTTTTT.

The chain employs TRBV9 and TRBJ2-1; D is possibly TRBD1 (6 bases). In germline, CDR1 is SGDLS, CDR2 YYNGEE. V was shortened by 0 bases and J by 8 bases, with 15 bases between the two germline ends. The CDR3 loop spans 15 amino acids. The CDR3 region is CASSVVGTIGDEQFF. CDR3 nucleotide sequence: TGTGCCAGCAGCGTAGTCGGGACAATCGGGGATGAGCAGTTCTTC.

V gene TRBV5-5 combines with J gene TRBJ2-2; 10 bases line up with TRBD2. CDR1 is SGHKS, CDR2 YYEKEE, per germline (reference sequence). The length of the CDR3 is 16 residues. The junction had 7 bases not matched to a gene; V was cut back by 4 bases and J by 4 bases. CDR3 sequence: CASSVGTSGTTGELFF. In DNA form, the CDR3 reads TGTGCCAGCAGCGTCGGAACTAGCGGGACCACCGGGGAGCTGTTTTTT.

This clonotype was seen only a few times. The CDR3, as DNA: TGTGCCAGCTCACCCGTTCAAGAGACCCAGTACTTC. Translation: CASSPVQETQYF. V is TRBV18 and J is TRBJ2-5; no clear D. The CDR3 is 12 amino acids. Germline V gene sequence: CDR1 KGHSH, CDR2 LQKENI. V lost 3 bases to trimming and J lost 2 bases, with 4 bases between them. The full variable domain, rest sourced from reference TRBV18 and TRBJ2-5, is NAGVMQNPRHLVRRRGQEARLRCSPMKGHSHVYWYRQLPEEGLKFMVYLQKENIIDESGMPKERFSAEFPKEGPSILRIQQVVRGDSAAYFCASSPVQETQYFGPGTRLLVL.

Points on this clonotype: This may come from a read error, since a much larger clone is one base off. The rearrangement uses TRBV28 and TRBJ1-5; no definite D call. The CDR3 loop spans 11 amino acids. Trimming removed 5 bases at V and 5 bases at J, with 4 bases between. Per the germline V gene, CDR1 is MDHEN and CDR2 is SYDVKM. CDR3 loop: CASSAYQPQHF. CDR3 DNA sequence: TGTGCCAGCAGTGCCTATCAGCCCCAGCATTTT.

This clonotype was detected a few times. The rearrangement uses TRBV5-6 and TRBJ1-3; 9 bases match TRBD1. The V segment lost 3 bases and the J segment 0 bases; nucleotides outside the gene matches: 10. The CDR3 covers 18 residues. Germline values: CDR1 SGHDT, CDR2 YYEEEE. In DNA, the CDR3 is TGTGCCAGCAGCTCTGGAGCGGGACAGGGTCGCTCTGGAAACACCATATATTTT. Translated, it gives CASSSGAGQGRSGNTIYF.

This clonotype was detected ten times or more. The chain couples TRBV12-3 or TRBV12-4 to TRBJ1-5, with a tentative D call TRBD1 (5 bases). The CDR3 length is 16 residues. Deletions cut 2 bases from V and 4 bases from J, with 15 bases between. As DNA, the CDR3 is TGTGCCAGCAGTTTACCCGGGGCAGGCACGAATCAGCCCCAGCATTTT. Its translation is CASSLPGAGTNQPQHF.

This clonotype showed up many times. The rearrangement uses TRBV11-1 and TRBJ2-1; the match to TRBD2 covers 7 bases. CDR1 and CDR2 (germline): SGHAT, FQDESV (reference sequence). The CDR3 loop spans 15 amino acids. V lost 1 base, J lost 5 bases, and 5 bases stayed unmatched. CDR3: CASSLGLADDNEQFF. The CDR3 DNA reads TGTGCCAGCAGCTTAGGGCTAGCGGACGACAATGAGCAGTTCTTC.

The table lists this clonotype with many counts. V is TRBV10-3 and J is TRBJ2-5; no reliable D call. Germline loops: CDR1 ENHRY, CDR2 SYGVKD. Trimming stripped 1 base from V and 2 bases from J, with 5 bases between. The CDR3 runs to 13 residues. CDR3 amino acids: CAISEWGQETQYF. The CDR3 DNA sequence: TGTGCCATCAGTGAGTGGGGACAAGAGACCCAGTACTTC.

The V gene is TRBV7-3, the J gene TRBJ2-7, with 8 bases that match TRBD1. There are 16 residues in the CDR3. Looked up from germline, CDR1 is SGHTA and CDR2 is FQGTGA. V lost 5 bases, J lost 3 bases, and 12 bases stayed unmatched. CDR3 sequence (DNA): TGTGCCAGCAGCCTACGACAGGGGCCAGGGGGCTACGAGCAGTACTTC. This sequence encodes CASSLRQGPGGYEQYF.

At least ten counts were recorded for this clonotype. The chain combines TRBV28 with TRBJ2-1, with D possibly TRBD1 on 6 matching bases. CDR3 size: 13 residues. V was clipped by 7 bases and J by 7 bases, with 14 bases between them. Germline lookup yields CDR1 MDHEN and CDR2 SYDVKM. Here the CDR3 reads CASTVNRVNEQFF. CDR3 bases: TGTGCCAGCACCGTGAACAGGGTAAATGAGCAGTTCTTC.

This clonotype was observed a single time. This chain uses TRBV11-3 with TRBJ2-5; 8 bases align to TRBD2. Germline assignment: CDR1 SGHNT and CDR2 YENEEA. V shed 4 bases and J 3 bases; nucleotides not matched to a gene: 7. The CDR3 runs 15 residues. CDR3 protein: CASSYPGGPKETQYF. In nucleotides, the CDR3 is TGTGCCAGCAGCTACCCGGGAGGGCCTAAAGAGACCCAGTACTTC. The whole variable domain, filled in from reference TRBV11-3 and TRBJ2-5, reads EAGVVQSPRYKIIEKKQPVAFWCNPISGHNTLYWYLQNLGQGPELLIRYENEEAVDDSQLPKDRFSAERLKGVDSTLKIQPAELGDSAVYLCASSYPGGPKETQYFGPGTRLLVL.

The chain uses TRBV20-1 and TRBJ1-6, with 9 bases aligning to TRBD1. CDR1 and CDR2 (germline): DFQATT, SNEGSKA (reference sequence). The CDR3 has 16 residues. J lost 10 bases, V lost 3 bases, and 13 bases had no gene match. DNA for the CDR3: TGCAGTGCTAGCCTACGACCGGGACAGGGTAACTCACCCCTCCACTTT. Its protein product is CSASLRPGQGNSPLHF.

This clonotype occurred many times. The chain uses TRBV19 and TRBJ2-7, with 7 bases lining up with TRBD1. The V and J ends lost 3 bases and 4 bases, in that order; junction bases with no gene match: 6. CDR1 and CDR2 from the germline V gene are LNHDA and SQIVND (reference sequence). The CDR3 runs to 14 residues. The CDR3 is CASSMTGNLYEQYF. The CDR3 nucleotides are TGTGCCAGTAGTATGACAGGGAATTTGTACGAGCAGTACTTC.